This T cell receptor beta chain comes out of a study of T cell repertoires in cytomegalovirus infection. About the research overall: Both CMV infection and a matching HLA type were indicated by public TCR beta signatures.

TCRdb re-called the reads with MiXCR, one entry per CDR3 protein. The sample holds some 390,000 distinct CDR3 sequences, around a sixth seen once. V lost 5 bases and J 1 base, leaving 15 bases between the germline ends. CDR3 size: 16 residues. Germline CDR1 is SGHVS and CDR2 is FQNEAQ. The study's findings and limits: The cumulative frequency of public TCR beta families distinguished individuals who carried CMV together with the relevant HLA. Across the ex vivo response, the dominant clonotypes were HLA-C-restricted CMV-specific TCR beta clonotypes.

Comments on this clonotype: Antigen unknown.

The sequencing sample was made of PBMCs. This chain uses TRBV7-8 with TRBJ1-5; maybe TRBD1 (6 bases). The sequence was obtained from a human donor in good health (CMV status not recorded). Some clones in this sample may be carry-over from other donors' samples. CDR3 protein: CASSISGGTSNQPQHF. CDR3 in DNA: TGTGCCAGCAGCATTTCTGGCGGGACAAGCAATCAGCCCCAGCATTTT.